This T cell receptor (beta chain) is from a study of blood T cell repertoires in COVID-19. Background on the study: Italy, Spain and the United States were the sources of the convalescent and acute COVID-19 samples. The analysed material was cDNA or gDNA that came from T cells, B-cell-depleted T cells, or PBMCs.

This CDR3 has 13 amino acids. Germline values: CDR1 MGHDK, CDR2 SYGVNS. V trimming: 4 bases; J trimming: 6 bases; junction bases outside the gene matches: 1. In the original processing: Using reference gene primer amplification, nucleated cell counts were estimated. Sequenced by immunoSEQ multiplex PCR; TCRdb stores in-frame clones only, minus some. For V, J and clone size, that table is used; D and trimming come from the DNA. The table has 110,000 to 150,000 clones, about four fifths seen once. The TCR was taken from a man aged 65 to 85 who had recovered from COVID-19. V gene TRBV25-1 combines with J gene TRBJ2-1; 9 bases fit TRBD1. Material for sequencing was peripheral blood. DNA of the CDR3: TGTGCCAGCAGTGGGACAGGGGTCAATGAGCAGTTCTTC. Protein: CASSGTGVNEQFF.